This T cell receptor (beta chain) was recorded in a study of T-cell memory formation after mild COVID-19. Study information: TCR clustering was largely donor specific. Study-level points and caveats: Researchers could not confirm that second-wave clones peaking on day 37 targeted SARS-CoV-2. While clones contracting from day 15 to 85 were balanced between CD4 and CD8, later expanders leaned CD4+. For contracting clones, CD4+ ones sat mainly in CM and EM, CD8+ in EMRA.

This clonotype was picked up a small number of times. The antigen remains undetermined. TCRdb fed the 5' RACE reads into MiXCR, producing one record per CDR3 protein. The sample consists of about 560,000 distinct CDR3 sequences, 17% of them appearing once. CDR3 length equals 15 residues. Germline CDR1 and CDR2: SEHNR and FQNEAQ (reference sequence). Trimming cost V 2 bases and J 2 bases, with 12 bases left between them. The genes are TRBV7-9 and TRBJ1-2; perhaps TRBD1 as D (5 bases). The sequenced sample consisted of PBMCs or a T cell subset sorted from them (not recorded which). The receptor was derived from an adult woman who had mild COVID-19 (a few samples of this study predate the infection). Cell type and time point are not known. This CDR3 is CASSLMGLRNYGYTF. Here the CDR3 DNA reads TGTGCCAGCAGCTTAATGGGGCTAAGAAACTATGGCTACACCTTC.